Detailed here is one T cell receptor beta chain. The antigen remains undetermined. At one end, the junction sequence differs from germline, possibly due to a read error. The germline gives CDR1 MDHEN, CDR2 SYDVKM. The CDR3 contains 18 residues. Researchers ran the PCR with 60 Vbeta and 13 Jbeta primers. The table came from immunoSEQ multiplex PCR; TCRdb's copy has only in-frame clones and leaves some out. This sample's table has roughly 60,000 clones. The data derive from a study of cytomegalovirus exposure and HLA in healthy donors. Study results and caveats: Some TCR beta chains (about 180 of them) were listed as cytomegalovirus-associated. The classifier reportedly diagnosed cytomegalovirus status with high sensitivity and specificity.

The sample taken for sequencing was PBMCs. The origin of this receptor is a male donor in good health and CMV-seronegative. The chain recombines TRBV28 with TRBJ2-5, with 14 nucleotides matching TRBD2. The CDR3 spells CASRPTSGGVHDQGTQYF. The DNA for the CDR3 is TGTGCCAGCAGGCCGACTAGCGGGGGGGTGCACGACCAAGGGACCCAGTACTTC.